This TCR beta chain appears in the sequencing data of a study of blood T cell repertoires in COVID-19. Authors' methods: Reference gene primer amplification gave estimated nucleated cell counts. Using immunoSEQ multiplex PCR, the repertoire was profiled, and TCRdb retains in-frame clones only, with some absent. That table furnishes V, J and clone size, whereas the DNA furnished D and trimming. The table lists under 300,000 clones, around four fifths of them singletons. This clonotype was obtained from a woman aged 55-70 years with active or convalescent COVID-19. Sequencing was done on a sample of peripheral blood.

The CDR3 is CATAGPGEGQPQHF. The CDR3, as DNA: TGTGCCACCGCGGGGCCAGGGGAGGGGCAGCCCCAGCATTTT. The chain carries TRBV24-1 and TRBJ1-5; D may be TRBD1 (6 bases). CDR3 length equals 14 residues. The V and J ends lost 9 bases and 7 bases respectively, with 18 bases between them. Germline CDR1 is KGHDR and CDR2 is SFDVKD.